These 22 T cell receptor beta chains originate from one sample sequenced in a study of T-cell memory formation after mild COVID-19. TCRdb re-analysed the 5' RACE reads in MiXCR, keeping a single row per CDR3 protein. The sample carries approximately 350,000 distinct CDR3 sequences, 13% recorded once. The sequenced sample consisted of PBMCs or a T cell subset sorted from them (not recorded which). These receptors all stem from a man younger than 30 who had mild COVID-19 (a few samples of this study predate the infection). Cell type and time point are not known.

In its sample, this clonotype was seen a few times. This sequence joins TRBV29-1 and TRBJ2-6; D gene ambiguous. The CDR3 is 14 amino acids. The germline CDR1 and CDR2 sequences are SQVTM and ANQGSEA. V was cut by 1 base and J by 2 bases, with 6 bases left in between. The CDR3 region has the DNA TGCAGCGTTGAAGTAACAGCTGGGGCCAACGTCCTGACTTTC. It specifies CSVEVTAGANVLTF.

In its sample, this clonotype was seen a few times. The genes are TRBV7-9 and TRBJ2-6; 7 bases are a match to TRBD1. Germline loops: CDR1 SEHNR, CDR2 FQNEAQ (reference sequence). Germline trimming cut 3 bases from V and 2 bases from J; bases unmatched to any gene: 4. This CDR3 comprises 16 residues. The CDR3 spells CASSLTGPPGANVLTF. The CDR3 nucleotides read TGTGCCAGCAGCTTGACAGGGCCCCCTGGGGCCAACGTCCTGACTTTC. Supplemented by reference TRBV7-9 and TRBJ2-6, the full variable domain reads DTGVSQNPRHKITKRGQNVTFRCDPISEHNRLYWYRQTLGQGPEFLTYFQNEAQLEKSRLLSDRFSAERPKGSFSTLEIQRTEQGDSAMYLCASSLTGPPGANVLTFGAGSRLTVL.

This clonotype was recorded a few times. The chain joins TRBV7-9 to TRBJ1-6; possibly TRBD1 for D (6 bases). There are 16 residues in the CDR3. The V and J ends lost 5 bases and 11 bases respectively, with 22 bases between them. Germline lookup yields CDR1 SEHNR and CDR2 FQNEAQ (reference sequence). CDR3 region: CASSPRTALGWAPLHF. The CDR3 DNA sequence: TGTGCCAGCAGCCCCAGGACAGCCCTTGGATGGGCACCCCTCCACTTT.

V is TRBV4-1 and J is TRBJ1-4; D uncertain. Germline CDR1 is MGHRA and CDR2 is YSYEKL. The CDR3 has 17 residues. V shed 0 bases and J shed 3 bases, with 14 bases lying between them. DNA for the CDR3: TGCGCCAGCAGCCAAGATCCCTGGAGGGAGGCTAATGAAAAACTGTTTTTT. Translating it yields CASSQDPWREANEKLFF.

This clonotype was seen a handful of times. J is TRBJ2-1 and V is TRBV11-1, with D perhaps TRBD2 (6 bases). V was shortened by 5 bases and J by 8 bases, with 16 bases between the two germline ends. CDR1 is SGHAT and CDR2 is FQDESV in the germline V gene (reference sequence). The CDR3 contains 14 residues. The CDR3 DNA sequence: TGTGCCAGCAGCCCCGGGACTTTCAGGGATGAGCAGTTCTTC. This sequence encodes CASSPGTFRDEQFF.

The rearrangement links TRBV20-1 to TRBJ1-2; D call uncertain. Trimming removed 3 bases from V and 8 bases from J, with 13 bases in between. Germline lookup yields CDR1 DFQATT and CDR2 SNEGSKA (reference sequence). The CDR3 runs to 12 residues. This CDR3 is CSARPPGIGYTF. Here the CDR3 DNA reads TGCAGTGCTAGGCCTCCCGGGATCGGCTACACCTTC.

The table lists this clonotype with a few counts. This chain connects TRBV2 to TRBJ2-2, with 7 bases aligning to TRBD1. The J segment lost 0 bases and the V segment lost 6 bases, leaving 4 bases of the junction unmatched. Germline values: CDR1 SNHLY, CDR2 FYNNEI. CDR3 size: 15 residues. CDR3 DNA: TGTGCCAGCAGGCGAGGGACAGCGAACACCGGGGAGCTGTTTTTT. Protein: CASRRGTANTGELFF. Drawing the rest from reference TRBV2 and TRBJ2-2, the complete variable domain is EPEVTQTPSHQVTQMGQEVILRCVPISNHLYFYWYRQILGQKVEFLVSFYNNEISEKSEIFDDQFSVERPDGSNFTLKIRSTKLEDSAMYFCASRRGTANTGELFFGEGSRLTVL.

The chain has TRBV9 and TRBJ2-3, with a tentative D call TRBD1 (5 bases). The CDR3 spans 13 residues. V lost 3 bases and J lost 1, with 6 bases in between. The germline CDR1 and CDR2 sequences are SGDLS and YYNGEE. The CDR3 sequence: CASSAQGTDTQYF. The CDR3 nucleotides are TGTGCCAGCAGCGCACAGGGCACAGATACGCAGTATTTT.

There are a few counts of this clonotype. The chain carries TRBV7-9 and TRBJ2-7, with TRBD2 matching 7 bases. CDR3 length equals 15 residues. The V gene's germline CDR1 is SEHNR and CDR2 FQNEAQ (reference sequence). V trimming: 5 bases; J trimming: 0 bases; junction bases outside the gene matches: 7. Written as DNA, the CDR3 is TGTGCCAGCAGCCCGGCGGGGGAAAGCTCCTACGAGCAGTACGTC. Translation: CASSPAGESSYEQYV.

CDR3 nucleotides: TGTGCTAGTGGTCCGGAAATCCGGGACAGGGGGCCTCGGAACAACCCCGGGGAGCTGTTTTTT. Translated: CASGPEIRDRGPRNNPGELFF. The gene calls are TRBV12-5 and TRBJ2-2; 12 positions match TRBD1. The germline V gene encodes CDR1 LGHNT and CDR2 FRNRAP. Trimming removed 5 bases from V and 6 bases from J; junction bases left unmatched: 22. CDR3 length: 21 residues.

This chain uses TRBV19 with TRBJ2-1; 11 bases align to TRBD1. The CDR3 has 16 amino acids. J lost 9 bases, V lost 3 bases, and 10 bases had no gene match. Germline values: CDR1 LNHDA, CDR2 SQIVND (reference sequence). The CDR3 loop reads CASSILGQGVPPEQFF. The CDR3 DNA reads TGTGCCAGTAGTATTCTGGGACAGGGGGTACCGCCTGAGCAGTTCTTC.

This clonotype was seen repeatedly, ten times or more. CDR3 DNA: TGTGCCAGCAGAGACGCGGGGAGCTCCTACAATGAGCAGTTCTTC. It codes for CASRDAGSSYNEQFF. This chain joins TRBV6-5 and TRBJ2-1; TRBD2 is a possible D gene (6 bases). Germline V gene lookup returns CDR1 MNHEY and CDR2 SVGAGI. Trimming took 6 bases from V and 0 from J, leaving 12 bases between them. The CDR3 runs 15 residues.

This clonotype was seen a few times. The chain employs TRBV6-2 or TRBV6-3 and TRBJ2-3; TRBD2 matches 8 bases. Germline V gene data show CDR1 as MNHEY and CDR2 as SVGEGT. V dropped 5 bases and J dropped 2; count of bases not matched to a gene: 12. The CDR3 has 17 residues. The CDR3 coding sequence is TGTGCCAGCAGTCCAAACTGGCGGGGGGCCCACACAGATACGCAGTATTTT. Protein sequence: CASSPNWRGAHTDTQYF.

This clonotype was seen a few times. DNA of the CDR3: TGTGCCAGCAGCCCGTCAGGGGCCGCTGAAGCTTTCTTT. It yields the protein CASSPSGAAEAFF. The V call is TRBV7-6, the J call TRBJ1-1, with D tentatively TRBD1 (6 bases). Between the trimmed V and J ends, which lost 5 bases and 6 bases, there was a span of 13 bases. The CDR3 is 13 residues long. Germline lookup yields CDR1 SGHVS and CDR2 FNYEAQ.

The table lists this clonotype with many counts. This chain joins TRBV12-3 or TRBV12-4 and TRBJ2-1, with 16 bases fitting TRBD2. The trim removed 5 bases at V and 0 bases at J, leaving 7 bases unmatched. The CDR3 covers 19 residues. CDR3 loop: CASSSPGTSGGGSYNEQFF. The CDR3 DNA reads TGTGCCAGCAGTAGTCCCGGGACTAGCGGGGGGGGCTCCTACAATGAGCAGTTCTTC.

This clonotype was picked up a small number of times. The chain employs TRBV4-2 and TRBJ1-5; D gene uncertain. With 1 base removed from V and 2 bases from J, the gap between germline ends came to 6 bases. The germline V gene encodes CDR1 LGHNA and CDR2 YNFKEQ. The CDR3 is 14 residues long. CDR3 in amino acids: CASSQAHGNQPQHF. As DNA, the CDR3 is TGTGCCAGCAGCCAAGCTCACGGCAATCAGCCCCAGCATTTT.

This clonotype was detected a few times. CDR3 nucleotide sequence: TGTGCCAGCAGTTACCCCATCGCGGGGGCCACTGAAGCTTTCTTT. This codes for CASSYPIAGATEAFF. The rearrangement joins TRBV6-2 or TRBV6-3 to TRBJ1-1, with D possibly matching TRBD1 (6 bases). The CDR3 has 15 amino acids. Trimming removed 2 bases from V and 4 bases from J, with 14 bases in between. The germline V gene encodes CDR1 MNHEY and CDR2 SVGEGT.

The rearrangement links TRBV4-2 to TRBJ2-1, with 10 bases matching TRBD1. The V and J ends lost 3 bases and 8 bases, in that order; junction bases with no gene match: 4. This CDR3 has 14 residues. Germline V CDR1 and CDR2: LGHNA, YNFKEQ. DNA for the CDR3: TGTGCCAGCAGCCAGCCAGGACAGGGGGATGAGCAGTTCTTC. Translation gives CASSQPGQGDEQFF.

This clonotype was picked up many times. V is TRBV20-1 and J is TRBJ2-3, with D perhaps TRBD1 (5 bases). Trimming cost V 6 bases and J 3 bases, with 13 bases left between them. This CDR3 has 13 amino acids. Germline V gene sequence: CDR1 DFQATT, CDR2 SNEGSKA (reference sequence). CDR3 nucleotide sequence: TGCAGTGCGGCAGGGTCAGGGACAGATACGCAGTATTTT. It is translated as CSAAGSGTDTQYF.

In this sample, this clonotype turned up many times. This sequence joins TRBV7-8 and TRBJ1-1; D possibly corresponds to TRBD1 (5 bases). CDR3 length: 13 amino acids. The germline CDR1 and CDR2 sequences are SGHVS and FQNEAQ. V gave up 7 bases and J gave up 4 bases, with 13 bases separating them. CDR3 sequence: CASNPLGGTEAFF. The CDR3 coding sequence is TGTGCCAGCAACCCACTGGGGGGCACTGAAGCTTTCTTT. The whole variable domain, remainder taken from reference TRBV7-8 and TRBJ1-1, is GAGVSQSPRYKVAKRGQDVALRCDPISGHVSLFWYQQALGQGPEFLTYFQNEAQLDKSGLPSDRFFAERPEGSVSTLKIQRTQQEDSAVYLCASNPLGGTEAFFGQGTRLTVV.

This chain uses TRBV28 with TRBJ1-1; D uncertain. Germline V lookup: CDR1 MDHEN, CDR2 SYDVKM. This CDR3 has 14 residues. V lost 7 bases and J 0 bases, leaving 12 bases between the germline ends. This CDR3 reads CASKIRRLNTEAFF. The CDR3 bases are TGTGCCAGCAAAATTCGGAGATTGAACACTGAAGCTTTCTTT.

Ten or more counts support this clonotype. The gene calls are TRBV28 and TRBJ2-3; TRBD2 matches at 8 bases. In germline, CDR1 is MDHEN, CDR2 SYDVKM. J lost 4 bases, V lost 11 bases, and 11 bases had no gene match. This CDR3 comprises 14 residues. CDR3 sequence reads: CAPGGPSRADTQYF. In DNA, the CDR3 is TGTGCCCCGGGGGGGCCCTCGAGGGCAGATACGCAGTATTTT.